The 9 T cell receptor beta chains below all came from one sample that was sequenced in a study of blood T cell repertoires in COVID-19. This table comes from immunoSEQ multiplex PCR, and its TCRdb copy is limited to in-frame clones, with some not included. Here the sample spans 20,000 to 25,000 clones, 60% to 85% being singletons. The sequenced sample consisted of peripheral blood. All receptors come from a man aged 55 to 70 with active COVID-19.

The V call is TRBV4-2, the J call TRBJ1-4; D gene uncertain. CDR1 and CDR2 from the germline V gene are LGHNA and YNFKEQ. The CDR3 has 15 amino acids. V lost 4 bases to trimming and J lost 8 bases, with 17 bases between them. CDR3 loop: CASSPSRGSEEKLFF. CDR3 nucleotide sequence: TGTGCCAGCAGCCCAAGTCGAGGGTCCGAAGAAAAACTGTTTTTT.

The chain employs TRBV6-5 and TRBJ2-7, with D unclear. Trimming took 8 bases from V and 2 from J, leaving 16 bases between them. Germline loops: CDR1 MNHEY, CDR2 SVGAGI. The CDR3 has 14 residues. The CDR3 loop is CASRGGGYTYEQYF. CDR3 bases: TGTGCCAGCCGAGGCGGCGGTTATACCTACGAGCAGTACTTC.

The chain carries TRBV19 and TRBJ2-1, with 15 bases matching TRBD2. Germline CDR1 LNHDA, CDR2 SQIVND (reference sequence). The CDR3 spans 15 residues. Trimming cost V 2 bases and J 9 bases; bases outside gene matches: 2. Here the CDR3 DNA reads TGTGCCAGTAGTATACAGGGACTAGCGGGAGGTGAGCAGTTCTTC. This codes for CASSIQGLAGGEQFF. Full variable domain (outside the CDR3, taken from reference TRBV19 and TRBJ2-1): DGGITQSPKYLFRKEGQNVTLSCEQNLNHDAMYWYRQDPGQGLRLIYYSQIVNDFQKGDIAEGYSVSREKKESFPLTVTSAQKNPTAFYLCASSIQGLAGGEQFFGPGTRLTVL.

This chain uses TRBV15 with TRBJ2-7; 10 bases are shared with TRBD2. J gave up 4 bases and V 5 bases, and 8 bases lay outside the gene matches. The V gene's germline CDR1 is LNHNV and CDR2 YYDKDF (reference sequence). The CDR3 runs to 15 residues. The CDR3 spells CATSQILAGRYEQYF. The CDR3 bases are TGTGCCACCAGCCAAATACTAGCGGGAAGGTACGAGCAGTACTTC. Supplemented by reference TRBV15 and TRBJ2-7, the full variable domain reads DAMVIQNPRYQVTQFGKPVTLSCSQTLNHNVMYWYQQKSSQAPKLLFHYYDKDFNNEADTPDNFQSRRPNTSFCFLDIRSPGLGDTAMYLCATSQILAGRYEQYFGPGTRLTVT.

This clone came up once. The chain uses TRBV24-1 and TRBJ2-3; D may be TRBD1 (5 bases). The CDR3 is 17 amino acids. CDR1 and CDR2 (germline): KGHDR, SFDVKD. The V end was cut by 4 bases, the J end by 0 bases, with 16 bases between. DNA for the CDR3: TGTGCCACCAGTGACGCCACAAGGGCAGGGAGCACAGATACGCAGTATTTT. Translated, it gives CATSDATRAGSTDTQYF.

V gene TRBV7-2 combines with J gene TRBJ1-4, with D perhaps matching TRBD1 (5 bases). CDR1 is SGHTA, CDR2 FQGNSA, per germline. The CDR3 runs to 17 residues. The V end was cut by 3 bases, the J end by 0 bases, with 14 bases between. The CDR3 DNA is TGTGCCAGCAGCTTTGCGGGGGGGGGACCAACTAATGAAAAACTGTTTTTT. This translates into CASSFAGGGPTNEKLFF.

The V and J genes are TRBV18 and TRBJ1-5; D is unclear. Trimming took off 3 bases at V and 6 bases at J, with 9 bases between the two ends. Germline V gene lookup returns CDR1 KGHSH and CDR2 LQKENI. The CDR3 spans 13 residues. CDR3 region: CASSPEGTQPQHF. DNA of the CDR3: TGTGCCAGCTCACCCGAGGGAACTCAGCCCCAGCATTTT. Filled out from reference TRBV18 and TRBJ1-5, the complete variable domain reads NAGVMQNPRHLVRRRGQEARLRCSPMKGHSHVYWYRQLPEEGLKFMVYLQKENIIDESGMPKERFSAEFPKEGPSILRIQQVVRGDSAAYFCASSPEGTQPQHFGDGTRLSIL.

The chain couples TRBV7-8 to TRBJ2-1; tentatively, D is TRBD2 (5 bases). From germline, CDR1 is SGHVS and CDR2 FQNEAQ. V lost 1 base, J lost 4 bases, and 14 bases lay in between. This CDR3 contains 16 residues. The CDR3 loop is CASSLVGPAGYNEQFF. CDR3 nucleotides: TGTGCCAGCAGCTTAGTTGGTCCCGCGGGTTACAATGAGCAGTTCTTC.

The chain recombines TRBV6-5 with TRBJ1-1, with D possibly being TRBD1 (6 bases). Between the trimmed V and J ends, which lost 0 bases and 11 bases, there was a span of 10 bases. This CDR3 spans 12 amino acids. Germline values: CDR1 MNHEY, CDR2 SVGAGI. The CDR3 nucleotides are TGTGCCAGCAGTTACTCGGGGGGGCGGGCTTTCTTT. It encodes CASSYSGGRAFF.